Below are 20 T cell receptor beta chains sequenced from a single sample in a study of T cells in Graves' hyperthyroidism and ophthalmopathy. The investigators amplified TCR beta CDR3 regions from RNA transcripts. The HTBI primer set drove a first-round RT-PCR of the TCR CDR3. TCRdb reprocessed the multiplex PCR reads with MiXCR, giving one entry per CDR3 protein. The table lists approximately 690,000 distinct CDR3 sequences, about 14% of them singletons. Material for sequencing was blood. These receptors were collected from a woman between 50 and 59 years old with Graves' ophthalmopathy.

This clonotype was counted at least ten times. V and J are TRBV28 and TRBJ2-7, with TRBD2 matching 7 bases. The germline CDR1 and CDR2 sequences are MDHEN and SYDVKM. The CDR3 has 14 residues. J lost 2 bases, V lost 10 bases, and 11 bases had no gene match. CDR3 in DNA: TGTGCCATCACCCGGGACTACCCTCCCTACGAGCAGTACTTC. Its protein product is CAITRDYPPYEQYF.

This clonotype was counted at least ten times. The chain joins TRBV7-2 to TRBJ1-2; the match to TRBD1 covers 10 bases. The length of the CDR3 is 15 residues. V gave up 5 bases and J gave up 3 bases; unmatched junction bases: 6. The germline gives CDR1 SGHTA, CDR2 FQGNSA. CDR3 DNA sequence: TGTGCCAGCAGCCCCCGGACAGGGGGGGACTATGGCTACACCTTC. The encoded protein is CASSPRTGGDYGYTF.

With respect to this clonotype: A much more abundant neighbour one base away suggests this may be a read error. The V call is TRBV14, the J call TRBJ2-3; 9 bases line up with TRBD2. CDR1 SGHDN and CDR2 FVKESK come from the germline V gene. Trimming removed 0 bases from V and 10 bases from J; junction bases left unmatched: 5. There are 14 residues in the CDR3. This chain's CDR3 is CASSQDPGTSSQYF. The CDR3, as DNA: TGTGCCAGCAGCCAAGATCCGGGGACTAGCTCGCAGTATTTT.

The sample holds many counts of this clonotype. The gene calls are TRBV6-2 or TRBV6-3 and TRBJ2-7; D may be TRBD2 (6 bases). The V and J ends lost 6 bases and 2 bases respectively, with 17 bases between them. The CDR3 runs 15 residues. Germline lookup yields CDR1 MNHEY and CDR2 SVGEGT. CDR3 sequence (DNA): TGTGCCAGCAGCACAATGGGGACTTCAACCTACGAGCAGTACTTC. Translation gives CASSTMGTSTYEQYF.

This clonotype was counted at least ten times. This chain links TRBV28 with TRBJ2-1, with TRBD2 matching 15 bases. V shed 6 bases and J 3 bases; nucleotides not matched to a gene: 9. The V gene's germline CDR1 is MDHEN and CDR2 SYDVKM. The CDR3 sequence is 18 residues long. CDR3 sequence reads: CASSPRTSGRGFYNEQFF. CDR3 nucleotides: TGTGCCAGCAGCCCTAGGACTAGCGGGAGGGGGTTCTACAATGAGCAGTTCTTC.

This clonotype has ten or more counts. The rearrangement links TRBV27 to TRBJ1-4, with D possibly being TRBD1 (5 bases). Germline-derived CDR1 and CDR2 are MNHEY and SMNVEV (reference sequence). This CDR3 region has 13 residues. Trimming removed 7 bases from V and 8 bases from J, with 14 bases in between. The CDR3 region is CASTGGRGEKLFF. CDR3 DNA: TGTGCCAGCACGGGGGGACGGGGGGAAAAACTGTTTTTT. The full variable domain, its missing parts supplied by reference TRBV27 and TRBJ1-4, is EAQVTQNPRYLITVTGKKLTVTCSQNMNHEYMSWYRQDPGLGLRQIYYSMNVEVTDKGDVPEGYKVSRKEKRNFPLILESPSPNQTSLYFCASTGGRGEKLFFGSGTQLSVL.

This clonotype has more than one count but fewer than ten. J is TRBJ1-5 and V is TRBV27, with TRBD1 as a possible D gene (6 bases). Trimming took off 11 bases at V and 0 bases at J, with 29 bases between the two ends. Germline V gene data show CDR1 as MNHEY and CDR2 as SMNVEV (reference sequence). There are 19 residues in the CDR3. The CDR3 DNA is TGTGCCGGACAACGTGGACAGCCACCCGATCCAGTTAGCAATCAGCCCCAGCATTTT. Translated: CAGQRGQPPDPVSNQPQHF.

The CDR3: CASSRTGKETQYF. DNA for the CDR3: TGTGCCAGCAGCCGGACAGGGAAAGAGACCCAGTACTTC. The chain carries TRBV11-3 and TRBJ2-5, with 8 bases matching TRBD1. The J segment lost 3 bases and the V segment lost 5 bases, leaving 2 bases of the junction unmatched. The CDR3 extends over 13 amino acids. The germline CDR1 and CDR2 sequences are SGHNT and YENEEA.

This clonotype was detected many times. The chain uses TRBV20-1 and TRBJ2-3; 7 bases map to TRBD2. Germline CDR1 reads DFQATT; CDR2 reads SNEGSKA (reference sequence). Trimming took 3 bases from V and 3 from J; bases not matched to a gene: 6. This CDR3 spans 14 amino acids. CDR3 DNA sequence: TGCAGTGCTAGTGAGACTAGCAGTACAGATACGCAGTATTTT. Translation gives CSASETSSTDTQYF.

Ten or more counts support this clonotype. The CDR3 bases are TGTGCCTGGAACAGGGGTTCTATGGATACGCAGTATTTT. It codes for CAWNRGSMDTQYF. This chain uses TRBV30 with TRBJ2-3, with TRBD1 matching 7 bases. The CDR3 is 13 residues long. Trimming at V came to 4 bases and at J to 6 bases, leaving 7 bases not matched to a gene. CDR1 and CDR2 from the germline V gene are GTSNPN and SVGIG (reference sequence).

This clonotype has at least ten counts. The chain employs TRBV28 and TRBJ2-2, with 10 positions matching TRBD1. The CDR3 is 14 amino acids. Per the germline V gene, CDR1 is MDHEN and CDR2 is SYDVKM. Trimming removed 4 bases from V and 7 bases from J; junction bases left unmatched: 3. CDR3 DNA: TGTGCCAGCAGTTGGACAGGGGGAGGCGGGGAGCTGTTTTTT. Translating it yields CASSWTGGGGELFF.

In its sample, this clonotype was seen a few times. The chain is built from TRBV12-3 or TRBV12-4 and TRBJ2-5; TRBD1 agrees at 8 bases. The CDR3 sequence is 15 residues long. V trimming: 5 bases; J trimming: 7 bases; junction bases outside the gene matches: 12. The chain's CDR3 is CASSIPRTGSATQYF. In nucleotides, the CDR3 is TGTGCCAGCAGTATCCCCCGGACAGGGTCAGCGACCCAGTACTTC.

The rearrangement links TRBV5-6 to TRBJ2-5, with TRBD2 matching 7 bases. The CDR3 loop spans 14 amino acids. CDR1 is SGHDT and CDR2 is YYEEEE in the germline V gene. V shed 4 bases, J shed 7 bases, and the junction held 10 bases outside the gene matches. CDR3 loop: CASSPKGRGWTQYF. DNA of the CDR3: TGTGCCAGCAGCCCGAAGGGGCGGGGGTGGACCCAGTACTTC. Supplemented by reference TRBV5-6 and TRBJ2-5, the full variable domain reads DAGVTQSPTHLIKTRGQQVTLRCSPKSGHDTVSWYQQALGQGPQFIFQYYEEEERQRGNFPDRFSGHQFPNYSSELNVNALLLGDSALYLCASSPKGRGWTQYFGPGTRLLVL.

The sample holds many counts of this clonotype. This sequence joins TRBV7-9 and TRBJ2-7, with 8 nucleotides matching TRBD1. The CDR3 has 16 residues. The germline V gene encodes CDR1 SEHNR and CDR2 FQNEAQ (reference sequence). Unmatched junction bases numbered 11, after V lost 2 bases and J lost 5 bases. The CDR3 coding sequence is TGTGCCAGCAGCTTAATGGGACAGGCCCCCGCGGACGAGCAGTACTTC. Protein sequence: CASSLMGQAPADEQYF.

The chain employs TRBV20-1 and TRBJ2-3; TRBD2 is a possible D gene (5 bases). Germline V CDR1 and CDR2: DFQATT, SNEGSKA (reference sequence). The CDR3 length is 16 residues. V lost 0 bases and J 2 bases, leaving 15 bases between the germline ends. The chain's CDR3 is CSARDFSASITDTQYF. Here the CDR3 DNA reads TGCAGTGCTAGAGATTTCTCAGCTAGCATCACAGATACGCAGTATTTT.

The chain is built from TRBV14 and TRBJ2-4; the D gene is possibly TRBD1 (5 bases). The germline V gene encodes CDR1 SGHDN and CDR2 FVKESK. This CDR3 spans 17 amino acids. The ends were cut back, 0 bases at V and 0 bases at J, with 12 bases in the middle. CDR3 loop: CASSQDHRPLAKNIQYF. CDR3 sequence (DNA): TGTGCCAGCAGCCAAGATCACAGGCCGCTAGCCAAAAACATTCAGTACTTC.

This clonotype was found a few times. The chain's CDR3 is CASGPTGSYEQYF. CDR3 DNA sequence: TGTGCCAGCGGCCCGACAGGATCCTACGAGCAGTACTTC. The chain carries TRBV9 and TRBJ2-7, with D maybe TRBD1 (6 bases). V was cut by 7 bases and J by 1 base, with 12 bases left in between. The germline V gene has CDR1 SGDLS and CDR2 YYNGEE. This CDR3 spans 13 amino acids. The whole variable domain, remainder taken from reference TRBV9 and TRBJ2-7, is DSGVTQTPKHLITATGQRVTLRCSPRSGDLSVYWYQQSLDQGLQFLIQYYNGEERAKGNILERFSAQQFPDLHSELNLSSLELGDSALYFCASGPTGSYEQYFGPGTRLTVT.

This clonotype has at least ten counts. This chain connects TRBV7-8 to TRBJ2-1; possibly TRBD1 for D (5 bases). The CDR3 spans 17 residues. V dropped 0 bases and J dropped 3 bases, with 15 bases sitting between them. Germline loops: CDR1 SGHVS, CDR2 FQNEAQ. The CDR3 loop is CASSLAFRVGGYNEQFF. The CDR3 nucleotides read TGTGCCAGCAGCTTAGCGTTCAGGGTTGGTGGCTACAATGAGCAGTTCTTC.

At least ten counts were recorded for this clonotype. This chain connects TRBV28 to TRBJ1-2, with 8 bases identical to TRBD1. J gave up 9 bases and V 7 bases, and 13 bases lay outside the gene matches. Germline lookup yields CDR1 MDHEN and CDR2 SYDVKM. CDR3 size: 14 residues. The CDR3 nucleotides read TGTGCCAGCATTATGACAGGGGACACTTGGAGCTACACCTTC. Its translation is CASIMTGDTWSYTF.

This clonotype was recorded many times. The J gene is TRBJ1-1, the V gene TRBV7-9; D gene unclear. The V and J ends lost 5 bases and 0 bases respectively, with 7 bases between them. The CDR3 is 13 amino acids. In germline, CDR1 is SEHNR, CDR2 FQNEAQ (reference sequence). CDR3 nucleotide sequence: TGTGCCAGCAGCACAACAGTGAACACTGAAGCTTTCTTT. Protein sequence: CASSTTVNTEAFF.